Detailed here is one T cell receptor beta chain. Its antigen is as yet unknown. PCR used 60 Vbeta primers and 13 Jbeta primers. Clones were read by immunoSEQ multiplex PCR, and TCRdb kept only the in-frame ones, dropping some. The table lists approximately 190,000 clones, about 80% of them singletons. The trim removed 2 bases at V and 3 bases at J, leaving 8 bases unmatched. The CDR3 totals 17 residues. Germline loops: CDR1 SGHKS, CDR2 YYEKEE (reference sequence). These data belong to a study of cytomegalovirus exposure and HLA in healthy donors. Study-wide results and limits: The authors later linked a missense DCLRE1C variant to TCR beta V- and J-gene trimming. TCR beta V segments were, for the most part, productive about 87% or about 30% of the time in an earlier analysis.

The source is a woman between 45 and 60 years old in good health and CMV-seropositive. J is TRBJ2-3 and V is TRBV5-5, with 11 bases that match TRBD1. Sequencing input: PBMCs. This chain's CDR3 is CASSFLFRDRGTDTQYF. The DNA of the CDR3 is TGTGCCAGCAGCTTTCTATTCCGGGACAGGGGGACAGATACGCAGTATTTT.